This is a list of T cell receptor beta chains from one sample in a study of T-cell memory formation after mild COVID-19. TCRdb reanalysed the 5' RACE reads using MiXCR and keeps one entry per CDR3 protein. The table has 150,000 to 200,000 distinct CDR3 sequences, about a fifth seen once; the top ten hold about 21%. Sample: PBMCs or a T cell subset sorted from them (not recorded which). Receptors originate from an adult woman who had mild COVID-19 (a few samples of this study predate the infection). Cell type and time point are not known. The CDR3 runs from the conserved cysteine through the conserved F or W. A D gene is named only where the DNA matches it firmly. Only some rows state a clone size, as once, few, many or a class for expanded clones.

V: TRBV12-3/TRBV12-4
D: TRBD1
J: TRBJ2-7
size: few
CDR3: CASSPATGGGYEQYF
DNA: TGTGCCAGCAGCCCCGCCACAGGGGGCGGCTACGAGCAGTACTTC

V: TRBV30
D: .
J: TRBJ2-3
size: few
CDR3: CAWSVSTDTDTQYF
DNA: TGTGCCTGGAGTGTAAGCACCGACACAGATACGCAGTATTTT

V: TRBV14
D: .
J: TRBJ2-7
size: .
CDR3: CASKSRGSYEQYF
DNA: TGTGCCAGCAAGTCCAGGGGATCCTACGAGCAGTACTTC

V: TRBV28
D: .
J: TRBJ2-7
size: .
CDR3: CASDWGGGREQYF
DNA: TGTGCCAGCGACTGGGGAGGGGGTCGCGAGCAGTACTTC

V: TRBV27
D: TRBD2
J: TRBJ2-5
size: .
CDR3: CASSLSYGGVGETQYF
DNA: TGTGCCAGCAGTTTATCGTATGGGGGGGTCGGCGAGACCCAGTACTTC

V: TRBV3-1
D: TRBD1
J: TRBJ2-7
size: .
CDR3: CASSAMTGGASEQYF
DNA: TGTGCCAGCAGCGCCATGACAGGGGGCGCCTCCGAGCAGTACTTC

V: TRBV7-6
D: TRBD2
J: TRBJ2-1
size: few
CDR3: CASSFSGLDPYNEQFF
DNA: TGTGCCAGCAGCTTTTCAGGACTAGATCCCTACAATGAGCAGTTCTTC

V: TRBV5-1
D: .
J: TRBJ1-5
size: .
CDR3: CASTLLSWTASNQPQHF
DNA: TGCGCCAGCACGCTCTTGTCTTGGACAGCTAGCAATCAGCCCCAGCATTTT

V: TRBV6-1
D: TRBD1
J: TRBJ1-4
size: .
CDR3: CASSEAYRGPNEKLFF
DNA: TGTGCCAGCAGTGAAGCCTACAGGGGACCTAATGAAAAACTGTTTTTT

V: TRBV27
D: .
J: TRBJ1-2
size: few
CDR3: CASSLTSSDGSNYGYTF
DNA: TGTGCCAGCAGTTTGACGTCGTCGGACGGGTCTAACTATGGCTACACCTTC

V: TRBV9
D: .
J: TRBJ2-5
size: .
CDR3: CASSDYSEETQYF
DNA: TGTGCCAGCAGCGATTACAGTGAAGAGACCCAGTACTTC

V: TRBV12-3/TRBV12-4
D: TRBD2
J: TRBJ2-1
size: .
CDR3: CASSLGDYVYNEQFF
DNA: TGTGCCAGCAGTCTAGGGGACTATGTCTACAATGAGCAGTTCTTC

V: TRBV30
D: TRBD2
J: TRBJ2-7
size: .
CDR3: CAWSGLAATYEQYF
DNA: TGTGCCTGGAGTGGACTAGCGGCAACCTACGAGCAGTACTTC

V: TRBV2
D: .
J: TRBJ2-4
size: few
CDR3: CASSERMGLAKNIQYF
DNA: TGTGCCAGCAGTGAAAGGATGGGCCTAGCCAAAAACATTCAGTACTTC

V: TRBV5-1
D: .
J: TRBJ2-1
size: many
CDR3: CASSSDSYNEQFF
DNA: TGCGCCAGCAGCTCCGACAGTTACAATGAGCAGTTCTTC

V: TRBV19
D: .
J: TRBJ2-1
size: few
CDR3: CASSIAAGYNEQFF
DNA: TGTGCCAGTAGTATAGCCGCAGGATACAATGAGCAGTTCTTC

V: TRBV6-2/TRBV6-3
D: .
J: TRBJ1-2
size: .
CDR3: CASSSDSVAREIYGYTF
DNA: TGTGCCAGCAGTTCCGATTCTGTGGCCCGGGAGATCTATGGCTACACCTTC

V: TRBV4-3
D: TRBD2
J: TRBJ2-1
size: .
CDR3: CASSHIAGGGNEQFF
DNA: TGCGCCAGCAGCCACATAGCGGGAGGGGGGAATGAGCAGTTCTTC

V: TRBV12-5
D: .
J: TRBJ2-2
size: few
CDR3: CASGMRELGELFF
DNA: TGTGCTAGTGGAATGAGGGAACTCGGGGAGCTGTTTTTT

V: TRBV5-6
D: .
J: TRBJ2-7
size: few
CDR3: CASSFPSNLDEQYF
DNA: TGTGCCAGCAGCTTCCCCAGCAACCTTGACGAGCAGTACTTC

V: TRBV2
D: TRBD1
J: TRBJ1-4
size: few
CDR3: CASMLGQDGNEKLFF
DNA: TGTGCCAGCATGTTGGGACAGGACGGGAATGAAAAACTGTTTTTT

V: TRBV9
D: TRBD1
J: TRBJ2-1
size: .
CDR3: CASSVGLAGTGRGEQFF
DNA: TGTGCCAGCAGCGTAGGGCTAGCCGGGACAGGGAGGGGTGAGCAGTTCTTC

V: TRBV12-3/TRBV12-4
D: TRBD1
J: TRBJ1-2
size: few
CDR3: CASSLSSPRQGGSNYGYTF
DNA: TGTGCCAGCAGTTTGAGTTCTCCCAGACAGGGTGGGAGTAACTATGGCTACACCTTC

V: TRBV7-6
D: .
J: TRBJ2-7
size: .
CDR3: CASSFNRDHEQYF
DNA: TGTGCCAGCAGCTTCAACAGGGACCACGAGCAGTACTTC

V: TRBV27
D: TRBD1
J: TRBJ1-2
size: .
CDR3: CASSKDRVKGYTF
DNA: TGTGCCAGCAGTAAAGACAGGGTTAAGGGCTACACCTTC

V: TRBV7-9
D: .
J: TRBJ1-2
size: .
CDR3: CASSLGAGGGGYTF
DNA: TGTGCAAGCAGCTTAGGGGCAGGAGGCGGCGGCTACACCTTC

V: TRBV12-3/TRBV12-4
D: TRBD1
J: TRBJ2-7
size: .
CDR3: CASSGTGFYEQYF
DNA: TGTGCCAGCAGTGGGACAGGGTTCTACGAGCAGTACTTC

V: TRBV30
D: TRBD1
J: TRBJ2-1
size: few
CDR3: CAWSGGQGRNEQFF
DNA: TGTGCCTGGAGTGGGGGACAGGGGCGCAATGAGCAGTTCTTC

V: TRBV12-3/TRBV12-4
D: .
J: TRBJ2-3
size: .
CDR3: CASSFASSEDTQYF
DNA: TGTGCCAGCAGTTTTGCGTCTAGCGAAGATACGCAGTATTTT

V: TRBV6-5
D: .
J: TRBJ2-7
size: .
CDR3: CASSLQGTWPEQYF
DNA: TGTGCCAGCAGCCTACAGGGAACGTGGCCCGAGCAGTACTTC

V: TRBV29-1
D: TRBD1
J: TRBJ2-1
size: .
CDR3: CSVAGTGAVDEQFF
DNA: TGCAGCGTAGCCGGGACAGGGGCTGTGGATGAGCAGTTCTTC

V: TRBV5-1
D: TRBD1
J: TRBJ2-7
size: .
CDR3: CASSLSRTGVDYEQYF
DNA: TGCGCCAGCAGCTTATCTAGGACAGGAGTTGACTACGAGCAGTACTTC

V: TRBV7-2
D: .
J: TRBJ2-1
size: .
CDR3: CASSSPLHNEQFF
DNA: TGTGCCAGCAGCTCCCCTCTCCACAATGAGCAGTTCTTC

V: TRBV12-3/TRBV12-4
D: TRBD1
J: TRBJ2-5
size: few
CDR3: CASSPTGSGETQYF
DNA: TGTGCCAGCAGTCCGACAGGGTCCGGAGAGACCCAGTACTTC

V: TRBV7-7
D: .
J: TRBJ2-7
size: .
CDR3: CASSPQVGGFYEQYF
DNA: TGTGCTAGCAGCCCCCAGGTCGGAGGGTTCTACGAGCAGTACTTC

V: TRBV27
D: .
J: TRBJ1-2
size: few
CDR3: CASSWGGDYGYTF
DNA: TGTGCCAGCAGTTGGGGGGGCGACTATGGCTACACCTTC

V: TRBV27
D: .
J: TRBJ2-7
size: few
CDR3: CASSLNNAYEQYF
DNA: TGTGCCAGCAGTTTAAACAATGCCTACGAGCAGTACTTC

V: TRBV9
D: .
J: TRBJ2-2
size: .
CDR3: CASSVGEGELFF
DNA: TGTGCCAGCAGCGTAGGTGAAGGGGAGCTGTTTTTT

V: TRBV16
D: .
J: TRBJ1-3
size: .
CDR3: CASNAHSGNTIYF
DNA: TGTGCCAGCAATGCCCACTCTGGAAACACCATATATTTT

V: TRBV4-1
D: TRBD2
J: TRBJ2-5
size: .
CDR3: CASSPGTSGDGSGETQYF
DNA: TGCGCCAGCAGTCCTGGGACTAGCGGGGACGGCTCCGGGGAGACCCAGTACTTC

V: TRBV29-1
D: .
J: TRBJ2-1
size: few
CDR3: CSVDGLALYNEQFF
DNA: TGCAGCGTTGATGGCCTAGCTCTCTACAATGAGCAGTTCTTC

V: TRBV5-5
D: TRBD2
J: TRBJ2-1
size: many
CDR3: CASSGLAGGVSSYNEQFF
DNA: TGTGCCTCCTCGGGACTAGCGGGAGGCGTAAGCTCCTACAATGAGCAGTTCTTC

V: TRBV20-1
D: .
J: TRBJ2-3
size: many
CDR3: CSARTGAGQVNTQYF
DNA: TGCAGTGCCCGAACGGGGGCGGGTCAGGTGAATACGCAGTATTTT

V: TRBV12-3/TRBV12-4
D: .
J: TRBJ2-5
size: .
CDR3: CASRVSSDTEETQYF
DNA: TGTGCCAGCAGAGTCAGTAGTGACACCGAAGAGACCCAGTACTTC

V: TRBV7-7
D: .
J: TRBJ2-7
size: .
CDR3: CASSYGHSYEQYF
DNA: TGTGCTAGCAGCTACGGCCACTCCTACGAGCAGTACTTC

V: TRBV7-3
D: TRBD2
J: TRBJ2-1
size: few
CDR3: CASSLRVGREAYNEQFF
DNA: TGTGCCAGCAGCTTAAGGGTGGGGCGGGAGGCCTACAATGAGCAGTTCTTC

V: TRBV24-1
D: TRBD1
J: TRBJ2-3
size: .
CDR3: CATSDFKRGQADTQYF
DNA: TGTGCCACCAGTGATTTTAAAAGGGGGCAGGCAGATACGCAGTATTTT

V: TRBV10-3
D: .
J: TRBJ2-3
size: .
CDR3: CAIAPGATDTQYF
DNA: TGTGCCATCGCCCCAGGGGCTACAGATACGCAGTATTTT

V: TRBV4-2
D: .
J: TRBJ2-1
size: few
CDR3: CASSHDQDFTYNEQFF
DNA: TGTGCCAGCAGCCATGATCAGGACTTCACCTACAATGAGCAGTTCTTC

V: TRBV20-1
D: TRBD1
J: TRBJ2-7
size: few
CDR3: CSARLPQGSIFDEQYF
DNA: TGCAGTGCTAGACTTCCACAGGGGTCTATTTTCGACGAGCAGTACTTC

V: TRBV7-2
D: TRBD1
J: TRBJ2-7
size: .
CDR3: CASSFYRGPSYEQYF
DNA: TGTGCCAGCAGCTTTTACAGGGGGCCATCCTACGAGCAGTACTTC

V: TRBV10-3
D: TRBD2
J: TRBJ2-3
size: .
CDR3: CAIRVAGGPSDTQYF
DNA: TGTGCCATCAGGGTAGCGGGGGGGCCATCAGATACGCAGTATTTT

V: TRBV7-9
D: .
J: TRBJ1-2
size: many
CDR3: CASSFGLENYGYTF
DNA: TGTGCCAGCAGCTTCGGATTAGAAAACTATGGCTACACCTTC

V: TRBV4-1
D: TRBD1
J: TRBJ1-2
size: .
CDR3: CASSQNRGLIVNGYTF
DNA: TGCGCCAGCAGCCAAAACAGGGGGCTTATCGTGAATGGCTACACCTTC

V: TRBV7-2
D: TRBD2
J: TRBJ2-7
size: .
CDR3: CASRSGTSVSYEQYF
DNA: TGTGCCAGCAGGTCCGGGACTAGCGTCTCCTACGAGCAGTACTTC

V: TRBV12-3/TRBV12-4
D: TRBD2
J: TRBJ2-7
size: few
CDR3: CASAGGAYEQYF
DNA: TGTGCCAGCGCGGGGGGGGCCTACGAGCAGTACTTC

V: TRBV14
D: .
J: TRBJ2-1
size: .
CDR3: CASSPRNQSGNEQFF
DNA: TGTGCCAGCAGCCCACGGAATCAAAGCGGGAATGAGCAGTTCTTC

V: TRBV29-1
D: .
J: TRBJ2-1
size: few
CDR3: CSVDSGGNEQFF
DNA: TGCAGCGTTGATTCAGGGGGGAATGAGCAGTTCTTC

V: TRBV4-3
D: TRBD2
J: TRBJ2-7
size: .
CDR3: CASSQGLAGDEQYF
DNA: TGCGCCAGCAGCCAAGGGCTAGCGGGAGACGAGCAGTACTTC

V: TRBV4-2
D: TRBD1
J: TRBJ2-7
size: .
CDR3: CASSQEGQGAFYEQYF
DNA: TGTGCCAGCAGCCAGGAGGGACAGGGGGCGTTCTACGAGCAGTACTTC